The 15 T cell receptor beta chains reported below all come from one sample, sequenced in a study of STAT5B mutations in CD4+ large granular lymphocyte leukemia. Sequenced by immunoSEQ multiplex PCR; TCRdb stores in-frame clones only, minus some. This table has approximately 30,000 clones, around 82% appearing once. Material for sequencing was CD4+ T cells from blood buffy coats. These receptors all stem from a human donor in good health.

The rearrangement uses TRBV6-4 and TRBJ2-7; D gene uncertain. The CDR3 runs to 11 residues. V dropped 4 bases and J dropped 5 bases, with 6 bases sitting between them. Germline CDR1 and CDR2: MRHNA and SNTAGT. CDR3 DNA: TGTGCCAGCAGTGGGGGTAACGAGCAGTACTTC. The encoded protein is CASSGGNEQYF.

This sequence joins TRBV30 and TRBJ2-3; D may be TRBD2 (6 bases). V was trimmed by 3 bases and J by 0 bases, leaving 16 bases between them. The V gene's germline CDR1 is GTSNPN and CDR2 SVGIG (reference sequence). This CDR3 is built from 16 residues. CDR3 bases: TGTGCCTGGAGATCGGGACTCTCCGTCAGCACAGATACGCAGTATTTT. This codes for CAWRSGLSVSTDTQYF.

The rearrangement joins TRBV30 to TRBJ2-2; 8 bases match TRBD2. The CDR3 is 14 residues long. V gave up 3 bases and J gave up 7 bases; unmatched junction bases: 7. Germline V CDR1 and CDR2: GTSNPN, SVGIG (reference sequence). The CDR3 DNA reads TGTGCCTGGAGGCGTAGCGGGGAGGGCGGGGAGCTGTTTTTT. Translation gives CAWRRSGEGGELFF.

This clone was seen just once. The chain carries TRBV29-1 and TRBJ2-5; TRBD2 agrees at 7 bases. The germline CDR1 and CDR2 sequences are SQVTM and ANQGSEA. V was clipped by 7 bases and J by 5 bases; unmatched bases: 16. The length of the CDR3 is 15 residues. The CDR3 spells CSGGGRTAGVETQYF. In DNA, the CDR3 is TGCAGCGGGGGGGGAAGGACCGCTGGGGTGGAGACCCAGTACTTC. Variable domain in full (rest from reference TRBV29-1 and TRBJ2-5): SAVISQKPSRDICQRGTSLTIQCQVDSQVTMMFWYRQQPGQSLTLIATANQGSEATYESGFVIDKFPISRPNLTFSTLTVSNMSPEDSSIYLCSGGGRTAGVETQYFGPGTRLLVL.

The J gene is TRBJ1-5, the V gene TRBV10-3; D is unresolved. CDR1 and CDR2 from the germline V gene are ENHRY and SYGVKD. The length of the CDR3 is 13 residues. V was clipped by 8 bases and J by 7 bases, with 15 bases between them. The CDR3 loop is CAISGDDMQPQHF. The CDR3 nucleotides are TGTGCCATCTCCGGGGATGACATGCAGCCCCAGCATTTT.

V usage is TRBV6-5 and J usage is TRBJ1-3; D is perhaps TRBD1 (5 bases). CDR1 MNHEY and CDR2 SVGAGI come from the germline V gene. V was cut by 0 bases and J by 7 bases, with 13 bases left in between. This CDR3 is built from 15 residues. CDR3 DNA sequence: TGTGCCAGCAGTTACTCACCAAGGGGATCCAACACCATATATTTT. Protein: CASSYSPRGSNTIYF.

The chain is built from TRBV11-2 and TRBJ1-2; 9 bases align to TRBD1. Germline V lookup: CDR1 SGHAT, CDR2 FQNNGV. The J segment lost 1 base and the V segment lost 5 bases, leaving 14 bases of the junction unmatched. The CDR3 totals 18 residues. CDR3: CASSPRISRGQGNYGYTF. The CDR3 DNA sequence: TGTGCCAGCAGCCCCCGCATTTCCCGGGGACAGGGTAACTATGGCTACACCTTC.

The chain uses TRBV7-9 and TRBJ2-1, with a weak D call TRBD2 (6 bases). Germline V gene sequence: CDR1 SEHNR, CDR2 FQNEAQ (reference sequence). The CDR3 extends over 16 amino acids. Trimming left V 6 bases short and J 6 bases short, with 21 bases between. The DNA for the CDR3 is TGTGCCAGCAGTTCCCGGGCCACTAGCAAATCCAATGAGCAGTTCTTC. It is translated as CASSSRATSKSNEQFF. Full variable domain (rest looked up from reference TRBV7-9 and TRBJ2-1): DTGVSQNPRHKITKRGQNVTFRCDPISEHNRLYWYRQTLGQGPEFLTYFQNEAQLEKSRLLSDRFSAERPKGSFSTLEIQRTEQGDSAMYLCASSSRATSKSNEQFFGPGTRLTVL.

This chain joins TRBV5-4 and TRBJ2-7; D gene unclear. Germline V gives CDR1 SGHNT, CDR2 YYREEE (reference sequence). V shed 4 bases and J shed 0 bases, with 14 bases lying between them. The length of the CDR3 is 15 residues. CDR3 bases: TGTGCCAGCAGCCCCCCAGGCTGGGACTCCTACGAGCAGTACTTC. Translation gives CASSPPGWDSYEQYF.

The V call is TRBV7-9, the J call TRBJ1-2; D perhaps matches TRBD1 (6 bases). Per germline, CDR1 SEHNR and CDR2 FQNEAQ (reference sequence). The CDR3 spans 15 residues. Between the trimmed V and J ends, which lost 5 bases and 4 bases, there was a span of 17 bases. CDR3 DNA: TGTGCCAGCAGCCCGACAGGAACCTTAGCCTATGGCTACACCTTC. Its protein product is CASSPTGTLAYGYTF.

This chain joins TRBV19 and TRBJ2-3; TRBD1 matches at 7 bases. Germline V gene sequence: CDR1 LNHDA, CDR2 SQIVND (reference sequence). CDR3 length: 15 residues. The V gene end was trimmed by 6 bases and the J gene end by 0 bases; junction bases not matched to a gene: 6. The CDR3 bases are TGTGCCAGTAGCAAAGGGGGCGGGAGCACAGATACGCAGTATTTT. Residues: CASSKGGGSTDTQYF.

This clone turned up a few times. V is TRBV7-8 and J is TRBJ1-1, with 9 bases that match TRBD1. This CDR3 is built from 15 residues. Germline values: CDR1 SGHVS, CDR2 FQNEAQ. Trimming at V came to 1 base and at J to 1 base, leaving 1 base not matched to a gene. The CDR3 region is CASSLEGQGNTEAFF. CDR3 sequence (DNA): TGTGCCAGCAGCTTAGAGGGACAGGGGAACACTGAAGCTTTCTTT. Complete variable domain (other parts from reference TRBV7-8 and TRBJ1-1): GAGVSQSPRYKVAKRGQDVALRCDPISGHVSLFWYQQALGQGPEFLTYFQNEAQLDKSGLPSDRFFAERPEGSVSTLKIQRTQQEDSAVYLCASSLEGQGNTEAFFGQGTRLTVV.

In this sample, this clone turned up a few times. The chain joins TRBV18 to TRBJ1-4; D unclear. Germline V CDR1 and CDR2: KGHSH, LQKENI. The CDR3 runs 14 residues. V was shortened by 1 base and J by 0 bases, with 3 bases between the two germline ends. This CDR3 is CASSPQATNEKLFF. The DNA of the CDR3 is TGTGCCAGCTCACCACAAGCAACTAATGAAAAACTGTTTTTT. The entire variable domain, with the rest obtained from reference TRBV18 and TRBJ1-4, is as follows: NAGVMQNPRHLVRRRGQEARLRCSPMKGHSHVYWYRQLPEEGLKFMVYLQKENIIDESGMPKERFSAEFPKEGPSILRIQQVVRGDSAAYFCASSPQATNEKLFFGSGTQLSVL.

This chain joins TRBV2 and TRBJ1-2; no reliable D call. The V gene's germline CDR1 is SNHLY and CDR2 FYNNEI. CDR3 size: 15 residues. V lost 7 bases to trimming and J lost 5 bases, with 20 bases between them. CDR3 region: CASTGADELNYGYTF. CDR3 nucleotides: TGTGCCAGCACCGGAGCAGACGAACTTAATTATGGCTACACCTTC.

This rearrangement joins TRBV19 to TRBJ2-1; no firm D call. Trimming took 5 bases from V and 4 from J, leaving 9 bases between them. This CDR3 spans 13 amino acids. Germline V gives CDR1 LNHDA, CDR2 SQIVND (reference sequence). The CDR3 DNA reads as TGTGCCAGTAGTTCCGGACGGTACAATGAGCAGTTCTTC. Its translation is CASSSGRYNEQFF.